This paragraph covers one TCR beta chain sequence. The source of the sample is a study of blood T cell repertoires in COVID-19. Overall study: Material from acute and convalescent COVID-19 was sourced from the United States, Italy and Spain. The analysed material was cDNA or gDNA that came from T cells, B-cell-depleted T cells, or PBMCs.

Per the original methods: Using reference gene primer amplification, nucleated cell counts were estimated. Repertoires were generated with immunoSEQ multiplex PCR, while TCRdb's copy carries only in-frame clones and drops some. That table gives V, J and clone size, and the DNA gave D and trimming. The data show roughly 180,000 clones, with 60% to 85% seen just once and roughly a sixth held by the top ten. There are 13 residues in the CDR3. CDR1 is KGHDR and CDR2 is SFDVKD in the germline V gene. V was trimmed by 5 bases and J by 3 bases, leaving 7 bases between them. The sequence was collected from a man between 60 and 75 years old with active or convalescent COVID-19. The sequencing sample was made of peripheral blood. V usage is TRBV24-1 and J usage is TRBJ1-5, with a possible D match to TRBD1 (5 bases). The CDR3, as DNA: TGTGCCACCAGTGGACAGCACAATCAGCCCCAGCATTTT. It codes for CATSGQHNQPQHF.